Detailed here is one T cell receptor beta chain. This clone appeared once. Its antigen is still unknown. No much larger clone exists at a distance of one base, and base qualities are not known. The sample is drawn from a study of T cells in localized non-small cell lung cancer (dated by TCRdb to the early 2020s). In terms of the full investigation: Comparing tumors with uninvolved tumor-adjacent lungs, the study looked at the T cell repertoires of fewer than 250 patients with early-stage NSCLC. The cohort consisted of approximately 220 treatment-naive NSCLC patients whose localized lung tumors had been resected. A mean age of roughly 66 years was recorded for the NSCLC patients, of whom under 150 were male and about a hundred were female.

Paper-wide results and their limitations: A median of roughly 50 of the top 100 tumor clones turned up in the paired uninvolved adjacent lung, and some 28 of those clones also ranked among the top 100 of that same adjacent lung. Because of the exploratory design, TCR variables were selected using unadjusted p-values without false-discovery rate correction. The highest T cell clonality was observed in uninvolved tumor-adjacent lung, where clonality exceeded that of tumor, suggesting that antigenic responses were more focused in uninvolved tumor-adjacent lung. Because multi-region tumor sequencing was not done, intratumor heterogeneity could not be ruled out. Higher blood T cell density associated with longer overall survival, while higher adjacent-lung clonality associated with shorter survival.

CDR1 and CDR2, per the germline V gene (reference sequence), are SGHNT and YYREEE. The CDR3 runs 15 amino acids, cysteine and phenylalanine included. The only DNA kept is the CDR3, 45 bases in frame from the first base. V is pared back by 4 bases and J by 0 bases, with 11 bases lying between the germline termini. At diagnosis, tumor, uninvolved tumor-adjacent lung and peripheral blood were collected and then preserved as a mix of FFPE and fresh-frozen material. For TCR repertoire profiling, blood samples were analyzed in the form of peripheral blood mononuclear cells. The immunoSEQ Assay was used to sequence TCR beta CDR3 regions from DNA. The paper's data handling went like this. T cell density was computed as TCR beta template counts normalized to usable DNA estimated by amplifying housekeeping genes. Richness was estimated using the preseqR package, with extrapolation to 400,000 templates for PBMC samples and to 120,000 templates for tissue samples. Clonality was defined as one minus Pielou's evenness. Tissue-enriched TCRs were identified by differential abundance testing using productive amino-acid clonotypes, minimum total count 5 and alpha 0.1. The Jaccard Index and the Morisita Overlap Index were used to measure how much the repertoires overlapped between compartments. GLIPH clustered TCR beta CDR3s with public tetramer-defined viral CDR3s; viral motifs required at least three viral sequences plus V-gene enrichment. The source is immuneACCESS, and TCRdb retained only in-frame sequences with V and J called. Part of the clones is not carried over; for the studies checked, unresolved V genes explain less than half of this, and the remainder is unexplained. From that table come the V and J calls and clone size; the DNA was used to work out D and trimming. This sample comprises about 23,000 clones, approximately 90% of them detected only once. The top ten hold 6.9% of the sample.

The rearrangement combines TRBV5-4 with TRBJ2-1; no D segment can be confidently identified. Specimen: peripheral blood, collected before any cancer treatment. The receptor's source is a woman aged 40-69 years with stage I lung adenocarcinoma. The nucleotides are TGTGCCAGCAGCGTATCGGGTGACTCCTACAATGAGCAGTTCTTC. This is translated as CASSVSGDSYNEQFF. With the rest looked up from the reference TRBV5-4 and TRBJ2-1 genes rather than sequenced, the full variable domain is ETGVTQSPTHLIKTRGQQVTLRCSSQSGHNTVSWYQQALGQGPQFIFQYYREEENGRGNFPPRFSGLQFPNYSSELNVNALELDDSALYLCASSVSGDSYNEQFFGPGTRLTVL.